This TCR beta chain was observed in a study of T cells after yellow fever vaccination. TCRdb redid the calling of the 5' RACE reads with MiXCR, one entry per CDR3 protein. The sample holds about 330,000 distinct CDR3 sequences, 4.1% seen once. Germline V CDR1 and CDR2: SGDLS, YYNGEE. This CDR3 has 17 amino acids. Trimming took 0 bases from V and 3 from J; bases not matched to a gene: 8. The V and J genes are TRBV9 and TRBJ2-3; 9 bases agree with TRBD2. The receptor's source is a man between 18 and 35 years old who received the YFV17D yellow fever vaccine. Source: PBMCs, taken 5 days after the yellow fever booster vaccination. DNA of the CDR3: TGTGCCAGCAGCGTAGGTGTTAGCGGGGGTGGAACAGATACGCAGTATTTT. Translated: CASSVGVSGGGTDTQYF.